The 24 T cell receptor beta chains listed next were all sequenced from one sample in a study of graft-versus-host responses after intestinal transplantation. TCRdb's copy holds only in-frame clones and misses some; the assay was immunoSEQ multiplex PCR. The sample records about 110,000 clones, more than 80% being singletons. Antigens for these TCRs are unknown. This specimen was unstimulated CD4+ T cells sorted from spleen or lymph node cells, taken before transplant. Receptors originate from a human donor who was the organ donor for an intestinal transplant.

The chain couples TRBV5-1 to TRBJ1-2; no firm D call. V lost 7 bases and J 3 bases, leaving 19 bases between the germline ends. The CDR3 runs 15 residues. Germline V CDR1 and CDR2: SGHRS, YFSETQ. The chain's CDR3 is CASGLGDGLYYGYTF. The CDR3 nucleotides are TGCGCCAGCGGGCTTGGCGACGGACTGTACTATGGCTACACCTTC.

The gene calls are TRBV15 and TRBJ2-1; TRBD2 aligns across 11 bases. Germline lookup yields CDR1 LNHNV and CDR2 YYDKDF (reference sequence). This CDR3 region has 17 residues. Losses at the gene ends were 1 base for V and 2 bases for J; bases not matched to a gene: 4. The DNA for the CDR3 is TGTGCCACCAGCAGAGGACTAGCGGGGCCCACCTACAATGAGCAGTTCTTC. Protein: CATSRGLAGPTYNEQFF.

The V call is TRBV19, the J call TRBJ2-2, with D maybe TRBD2 (5 bases). Germline loops: CDR1 LNHDA, CDR2 SQIVND (reference sequence). V lost 5 bases and J lost 6, with 10 bases in between. The length of the CDR3 is 13 residues. DNA for the CDR3: TGTGCCAGTAGTGCTACTAGGGCCGGGGAGCTGTTTTTT. Encoded protein: CASSATRAGELFF.

This chain uses TRBV6-5 with TRBJ2-1, with D unresolved. Per germline, CDR1 MNHEY and CDR2 SVGAGI. V lost 5 bases and J 10 bases, leaving 12 bases between the germline ends. This CDR3 spans 12 amino acids. The CDR3 reads CASSGRSPEQFF. Here the CDR3 DNA reads TGTGCCAGCAGTGGACGGAGCCCAGAGCAGTTCTTC.

The chain recombines TRBV7-9 with TRBJ2-5, with TRBD1 as a possible D gene (6 bases). Germline CDR1 reads SEHNR; CDR2 reads FQNEAQ (reference sequence). The CDR3 is made up of 14 amino acids. Trimming took 5 bases from V and 6 from J, leaving 16 bases between them. The CDR3 reads CASSPTGNRQTQYF. The CDR3 DNA follows: TGTGCCAGCAGCCCTACAGGGAACCGACAGACCCAGTACTTC. The full variable domain, rest sourced from reference TRBV7-9 and TRBJ2-5, is DTGVSQNPRHKITKRGQNVTFRCDPISEHNRLYWYRQTLGQGPEFLTYFQNEAQLEKSRLLSDRFSAERPKGSFSTLEIQRTEQGDSAMYLCASSPTGNRQTQYFGPGTRLLVL.

The rearrangement joins TRBV11-2 to TRBJ1-1; TRBD1 agrees at 8 bases. The CDR3 sequence is 16 residues long. The V gene's germline CDR1 is SGHAT and CDR2 FQNNGV. V gave up 3 bases and J gave up 1 base; unmatched junction bases: 7. This chain's CDR3 is CASSLARRGQNTEAFF. Here the CDR3 DNA reads TGTGCCAGCAGCTTGGCCCGCAGGGGGCAGAACACTGAAGCTTTCTTT.

The V and J genes are TRBV9 and TRBJ2-1, with 13 positions matching TRBD2. V shed 0 bases and J 0 bases; nucleotides not matched to a gene: 0. CDR1 and CDR2 (germline): SGDLS, YYNGEE. This CDR3 has 17 amino acids. The CDR3 bases are TGTGCCAGCAGCGTAGGGACTAGCGGGAGCTCCTACAATGAGCAGTTCTTC. It is translated as CASSVGTSGSSYNEQFF.

This rearrangement joins TRBV30 to TRBJ2-5, with unresolved D. Germline V gene sequence: CDR1 GTSNPN, CDR2 SVGIG (reference sequence). The V gene lost 1 base and the J gene lost 5 bases, with 5 bases spanning the gap. The CDR3 runs to 11 residues. CDR3 residues: CAWSGRETQYF. The CDR3 DNA sequence: TGTGCCTGGAGTGGACGGGAGACCCAGTACTTC.

This sequence joins TRBV10-1 and TRBJ1-5; perhaps TRBD1 as D (6 bases). The CDR3 is 14 amino acids. Germline V gives CDR1 WNHNN, CDR2 SYGVQD (reference sequence). V was trimmed by 4 bases and J by 7 bases, leaving 14 bases between them. The CDR3 DNA sequence: TGCGCCAGCAGTGCCAGGGGTGGAGGGCAGCCCCAGCATTTT. Its protein is CASSARGGGQPQHF.

The chain has TRBV7-3 and TRBJ2-1, with 11 bases aligning to TRBD2. The V gene end was trimmed by 1 base and the J gene end by 8 bases; junction bases not matched to a gene: 7. The CDR3 has 16 amino acids. CDR1 and CDR2 (germline): SGHTA, FQGTGA. The CDR3 DNA follows: TGTGCCAGCAGCTTAAATCCTAGCGGGAGGTCGGATGAGCAGTTCTTC. Translating it yields CASSLNPSGRSDEQFF.

The CDR3 spells CASSLFPGENIQYF. CDR3 bases: TGCGCCAGCAGCTTATTCCCGGGGGAAAACATTCAGTACTTC. The genes are TRBV5-1 and TRBJ2-4; a weak D match, TRBD2 (6 bases). This CDR3 is built from 14 residues. Germline V gene data show CDR1 as SGHRS and CDR2 as YFSETQ. V lost 2 bases to trimming and J lost 5 bases, with 11 bases between them.

The chain combines TRBV28 with TRBJ2-5; possibly TRBD1 for D (6 bases). V was clipped by 5 bases and J by 2 bases, with 18 bases between them. The germline CDR1 and CDR2 sequences are MDHEN and SYDVKM. The CDR3 length is 16 residues. The CDR3 nucleotides are TGTGCCAGCAGTCCCGCGACAGGTTGGGGACAAGAGACCCAGTACTTC. It yields the protein CASSPATGWGQETQYF.

The count of this clone is one. The chain combines TRBV7-3 with TRBJ1-1; D not resolved. Trimming removed 8 bases at V and 1 base at J, with 11 bases between. The CDR3 length is 13 residues. Germline CDR1 is SGHTA and CDR2 is FQGTGA. CDR3 residues: CASGLSANTEAFF. The DNA for the CDR3 is TGTGCCAGCGGGCTTTCAGCGAACACTGAAGCTTTCTTT.

This chain links TRBV7-9 with TRBJ1-1; TRBD1 is a possible D gene (6 bases). The V and J ends lost 6 bases and 1 base respectively, with 15 bases between them. This CDR3 region has 15 residues. Germline lookup yields CDR1 SEHNR and CDR2 FQNEAQ (reference sequence). CDR3 in DNA: TGTGCCAGCAGTATGCCGGGACACCGGAACACTGAAGCTTTCTTT. As protein: CASSMPGHRNTEAFF. Full variable domain (outside the CDR3, taken from reference TRBV7-9 and TRBJ1-1): DTGVSQNPRHKITKRGQNVTFRCDPISEHNRLYWYRQTLGQGPEFLTYFQNEAQLEKSRLLSDRFSAERPKGSFSTLEIQRTEQGDSAMYLCASSMPGHRNTEAFFGQGTRLTVV.

The rearrangement joins TRBV27 to TRBJ1-2; 9 bases map to TRBD1. The CDR3 length is 13 residues. V dropped 2 bases and J dropped 8; count of bases not matched to a gene: 3. The germline V gene encodes CDR1 MNHEY and CDR2 SMNVEV (reference sequence). CDR3 DNA: TGTGCCAGCAGTTTACGGACAGGGGAGGGCTACACCTTC. Amino acid sequence: CASSLRTGEGYTF.

V gene TRBV18 combines with J gene TRBJ2-3; D call uncertain. V lost 6 bases and J lost 1, with 11 bases in between. This CDR3 region has 14 residues. From germline, CDR1 is KGHSH and CDR2 LQKENI. The CDR3 loop reads CASSLRPGTDTQYF. CDR3 coding DNA: TGTGCCAGCTCTCTCCGGCCGGGCACAGATACGCAGTATTTT.

This chain joins TRBV11-3 and TRBJ1-5; TRBD1 matches at 11 bases. This CDR3 is built from 16 residues. Germline V CDR1 and CDR2: SGHNT, YENEEA. Unmatched junction bases numbered 10, after V lost 5 bases and J lost 7 bases. The CDR3 bases are TGTGCCAGCAGCCAGTCGGGGACAGGGGGGTTGCAGCCCCAGCATTTT. Amino acid sequence: CASSQSGTGGLQPQHF.

The rearrangement joins TRBV4-2 to TRBJ1-2; 9 bases fit TRBD1. This CDR3 comprises 13 residues. The junction had 1 base not matched to a gene; V was cut back by 3 bases and J by 5 bases. CDR1 is LGHNA and CDR2 is YNFKEQ in the germline V gene. The CDR3 is CASSQTGGYGYTF. CDR3 DNA: TGTGCCAGCAGCCAGACAGGGGGGTATGGCTACACCTTC.

This chain's CDR3 is CASSHRVGTSYEQYF. CDR3 nucleotide sequence: TGCGCCAGCAGCCACCGTGTCGGTACCTCCTACGAGCAGTACTTC. The chain recombines TRBV4-3 with TRBJ2-7, with D unresolved. The length of the CDR3 is 15 residues. CDR1 is LGHNA, CDR2 YSLEER, per germline. Between the trimmed V and J ends, which lost 3 bases and 0 bases, there was a span of 12 bases.

This chain uses TRBV19 with TRBJ2-4; D perhaps matches TRBD1 (6 bases). The V end lost 3 bases, the J end lost 6 bases, and 12 bases lay between the germline ends. This CDR3 region has 14 residues. Germline values: CDR1 LNHDA, CDR2 SQIVND (reference sequence). The CDR3 nucleotides are TGTGCCAGTAGTATTAAGGGGGACGGAAACATTCAGTACTTC. This translates into CASSIKGDGNIQYF.

The chain's CDR3 is CASRPTGNTEAFF. The CDR3 nucleotides are TGTGCCAGCAGGCCCACCGGCAACACTGAAGCTTTCTTT. The chain joins TRBV13 to TRBJ1-1; D not resolved. V lost 6 bases to trimming and J lost 2 bases, with 10 bases between them. This CDR3 has 13 amino acids. Germline lookup yields CDR1 PRHDT and CDR2 FYEKMQ (reference sequence). Variable domain in full (rest from reference TRBV13 and TRBJ1-1): AAGVIQSPRHLIKEKRETATLKCYPIPRHDTVYWYQQGPGQDPQFLISFYEKMQSDKGSIPDRFSAQQFSDYHSELNMSSLELGDSALYFCASRPTGNTEAFFGQGTRLTVV.

J is TRBJ2-6 and V is TRBV5-1; no reliable D call. The CDR3 totals 16 residues. With 0 bases removed from V and 4 bases from J, the gap between germline ends came to 11 bases. From germline, CDR1 is SGHRS and CDR2 YFSETQ. The CDR3: CASSLAEGSGANVLTF. The CDR3 DNA reads TGCGCCAGCAGCTTGGCCGAAGGGTCCGGGGCCAACGTCCTGACTTTC.

This clone came up once. V gene TRBV19 combines with J gene TRBJ1-1; D unresolved. CDR1 is LNHDA, CDR2 SQIVND, per germline (reference sequence). CDR3 length: 16 residues. V lost 2 bases, J lost 4 bases, and 17 bases lay in between. CDR3 sequence: CASSIRLFGSVTEAFF. The CDR3 DNA follows: TGTGCCAGTAGTATAAGACTGTTTGGCTCGGTCACTGAAGCTTTCTTT.

The rearrangement joins TRBV7-2 to TRBJ2-5; 7 positions match TRBD1. Germline V gene sequence: CDR1 SGHTA, CDR2 FQGNSA. This CDR3 has 14 residues. With 5 bases clipped from V and 7 bases from J, the junction kept 10 bases outside the gene matches. The CDR3, as DNA: TGTGCCAGCAGCACTCGACCCGGGACAGTGACCCAGTACTTC. Translation gives CASSTRPGTVTQYF.